Below are 2 T cell receptor beta chains sequenced from a single sample in a study of tumor-infiltrating lymphocytes in oesophageal squamous cell carcinoma. TCRdb itself ran the PCR reads through MiXCR, one entry per CDR3 protein. Of 20,000 to 30,000 distinct CDR3 sequences listed, around 40% were seen once; the top ten hold around a quarter. The material sequenced was esophageal tumor tissue. The source of these receptors is a male donor with esophageal squamous cell carcinoma.

The sample holds many counts of this clonotype. The chain is built from TRBV6-1 and TRBJ2-7; 9 bases agree with TRBD1. This CDR3 contains 13 residues. Germline V gives CDR1 MNHNS, CDR2 SASEGT. Losses at the gene ends were 6 bases for V and 3 bases for J; bases not matched to a gene: 3. CDR3 in amino acids: CASRGTGNYEQYF. CDR3 nucleotides: TGTGCCAGCAGGGGGACAGGGAACTACGAGCAGTACTTC.

The V gene is TRBV7-3, the J gene TRBJ2-1, with 9 bases aligning to TRBD1. The assigned J gene may be wrong: the sequence end matches TRBJ2-5 better. In germline, CDR1 is SGHTA, CDR2 FQGTGA. The length of the CDR3 is 14 residues. CDR3 protein: CASSLQGAGETQYF. In DNA, the CDR3 is TGTGCCAGCAGCCTACAGGGGGCTGGGGAGACCCAGTACTTC.